This TCR beta chain was captured by sequencing in a study of lymphopenia after photon versus proton radiotherapy. This clone has a single count. TCRdb keeps only in-frame clones here, not all; method: immunoSEQ multiplex PCR. The sample holds about 19,000 clones, about 93% seen once. Germline loops: CDR1 MNHEY, CDR2 SVGAGI. This CDR3 region has 15 residues. V lost 6 bases to trimming and J lost 1 base, with 14 bases between them. Material: peripheral blood, obtained from a patient treated with photon-based radiotherapy. J is TRBJ2-3 and V is TRBV6-5; D unresolved. The receptor was derived from a man in his fifties or sixties with pancreatic cancer. DNA of the CDR3: TGTGCCAGCAGGTACGCGGAAGAGGGCACAGATACGCAGTATTTT. Residues: CASRYAEEGTDTQYF.